This entry concerns a single T cell receptor (beta chain). This entry comes from a study of blood T cell repertoires in COVID-19. Study in general: Sites across the United States, Italy and Spain contributed samples from acute and convalescent COVID-19.

V was clipped by 0 bases and J by 3 bases; unmatched bases: 16. This CDR3 contains 21 residues. Germline CDR1 reads SGHDN; CDR2 reads FVKESK. How the authors handled the data: Estimation of nucleated cell counts relied on the amplification of reference gene primers. Libraries were prepared by immunoSEQ multiplex PCR; TCRdb keeps only in-frame clonotypes and omits some of them. For V, J and clone size, that table is used; D and trimming come from the DNA. Here the sample spans about 78,000 clones, around 90% being singletons. Material: peripheral blood. The TCR comes from a woman between 50 and 59 years old in a cohort sampled during active COVID-19. The J gene is TRBJ2-2, the V gene TRBV14, with 10 nucleotides matching TRBD1. CDR3 in DNA: TGTGCCAGCAGCCAAGAGGAGCTGTGGGACAGGGGCCTGCACGACACCGGGGAGCTGTTTTTT. This sequence encodes CASSQEELWDRGLHDTGELFF.